Below, 22 T cell receptor beta chains from the same sample are listed, as sequenced in a study of T cells in Graves' hyperthyroidism and ophthalmopathy. Amplification of TCR beta CDR3 regions was performed using RNA transcripts as template. The TCR CDR3 first-round RT-PCR relied on the HTBI primer set. TCRdb itself ran the multiplex PCR reads through MiXCR, one entry per CDR3 protein. This table holds some 350,000 distinct CDR3 sequences, nearly 15% found once. What was sequenced was blood. The receptors originated from a woman aged 60-70 years with Graves' ophthalmopathy.

The V call is TRBV12-5, the J call TRBJ1-3, with TRBD1 identical over 7 bases. Germline V gene lookup returns CDR1 LGHNT and CDR2 FRNRAP. The V gene end was trimmed by 6 bases and the J gene end by 2 bases; junction bases not matched to a gene: 13. The length of the CDR3 is 17 residues. CDR3 nucleotides: TGTGCTAGTGGACCGGCCCTAAGGGGGCATCCTGGAAACACCATATATTTT. The encoded protein is CASGPALRGHPGNTIYF. The complete variable domain, with remaining parts taken from reference TRBV12-5 and TRBJ1-3, reads DARVTQTPRHKVTEMGQEVTMRCQPILGHNTVFWYRQTMMQGLELLAYFRNRAPLDDSGMPKDRFSAEMPDATLATLKIQPSEPRDSAVYFCASGPALRGHPGNTIYFGEGSWLTVV.

This clonotype was found many times. The chain employs TRBV28 and TRBJ2-5, with TRBD2 matching 11 bases. Germline lookup yields CDR1 MDHEN and CDR2 SYDVKM. With 1 base clipped from V and 9 bases from J, the junction kept 13 bases outside the gene matches. CDR3 length equals 17 residues. CDR3 DNA sequence: TGTGCCAGCAGTTTATCCCTCGCTAGCGGGAGGTATCGGTCCCAGTACTTC. Protein: CASSLSLASGRYRSQYF.

This clonotype appeared a single time. The DNA is left out, because the CDR3 cannot be placed on it with certainty; the CDR3 is given as TCRdb lists it. The chain couples TRBV20-1 to TRBJ2-3; the D call in the table, TRBD2, was not verified against the DNA. Ends included, the CDR3 has 15 residues. Germline loops: CDR1 DFQATT, CDR2 SNEGSKA (reference sequence). The CDR3 is CSAAARGRGSDTQYF.

There are many counts of this clonotype. The chain employs TRBV2 and TRBJ2-7; 10 bases match TRBD2. The junction had 8 bases not matched to a gene; V was cut back by 7 bases and J by 2 bases. The CDR3 is 15 residues long. Germline lookup yields CDR1 SNHLY and CDR2 FYNNEI. CDR3 region: CASNLLAGLAYEQYF. DNA of the CDR3: TGTGCCAGCAACTTACTAGCGGGACTTGCCTACGAGCAGTACTTC.

This clonotype occurred many times. The chain recombines TRBV7-9 with TRBJ2-4; D not certain. V was clipped by 0 bases and J by 0 bases, with 12 bases between them. Germline-derived CDR1 and CDR2 are SEHNR and FQNEAQ (reference sequence). The CDR3 loop spans 17 amino acids. The DNA for the CDR3 is TGTGCCAGCAGCTTAGCCATAACTTCCGAAGCCAAAAACATTCAGTACTTC. Encoded protein: CASSLAITSEAKNIQYF.

A few counts support this clonotype. The chain is built from TRBV3-1 and TRBJ2-7; 9 bases align to TRBD2. The germline V gene has CDR1 LGHDT and CDR2 YNNKEL (reference sequence). The CDR3 sequence is 16 residues long. With V trimmed by 1 base and J by 6 bases, 10 bases remained unmatched. CDR3 sequence: CASSQAGVAGAREQYF. The CDR3 DNA reads as TGTGCCAGCAGCCAAGCTGGGGTAGCGGGAGCTCGCGAGCAGTACTTC.

This clonotype was seen at least ten times. V usage is TRBV12-3 or TRBV12-4 and J usage is TRBJ1-1; perhaps TRBD1 as D (5 bases). This CDR3 contains 14 residues. V was pared by 5 bases and J by 2 bases, with 12 bases between. CDR3 DNA sequence: TGTGCCAGCAGTCCCCGGGGCAGCAACACTGAAGCTTTCTTT. The encoded protein is CASSPRGSNTEAFF.

This clonotype was found many times. V usage is TRBV28 and J usage is TRBJ1-5; 8 bases fit TRBD1. CDR3 length: 16 residues. V lost 5 bases and J lost 6; bases outside the gene matches: 12. CDR1 is MDHEN, CDR2 SYDVKM, per germline. The CDR3 loop is CASSRRTGSLSQPQHF. The CDR3, as DNA: TGTGCCAGCAGTCGTCGGACAGGGTCCCTGTCTCAGCCCCAGCATTTT.

The chain joins TRBV24-1 to TRBJ1-2, with 7 bases matching TRBD1. Trimming cost V 4 bases and J 5 bases; bases outside gene matches: 3. The germline V gene has CDR1 KGHDR and CDR2 SFDVKD. This CDR3 comprises 13 residues. The CDR3: CATSERDSYGYTF. In nucleotides, the CDR3 is TGTGCCACCAGTGAACGGGACAGTTATGGCTACACCTTC.

This clonotype was observed at least ten times. The chain joins TRBV7-8 to TRBJ2-3, with unresolved D. The CDR3 runs 16 residues. Trimming took off 5 bases at V and 3 bases at J, with 18 bases between the two ends. The germline gives CDR1 SGHVS, CDR2 FQNEAQ. Here the CDR3 DNA reads TGTGCCAGCAGCCAAAAACCGTGGAGTGGGACAGATACGCAGTATTTT. Amino acids: CASSQKPWSGTDTQYF. The whole variable domain, filled in from reference TRBV7-8 and TRBJ2-3, reads GAGVSQSPRYKVAKRGQDVALRCDPISGHVSLFWYQQALGQGPEFLTYFQNEAQLDKSGLPSDRFFAERPEGSVSTLKIQRTQQEDSAVYLCASSQKPWSGTDTQYFGPGTRLTVL.

This clonotype was counted at least ten times. The rearrangement uses TRBV12-3 or TRBV12-4 and TRBJ1-5; D may be TRBD1 (5 bases). V lost 8 bases, J lost 7 bases, and 15 bases lay in between. CDR3 length: 13 residues. The chain's CDR3 is CASGGGGTQPQHF. The CDR3 coding sequence is TGTGCCAGCGGCGGGGGGGGAACACAGCCCCAGCATTTT.

This clonotype was seen many times. The chain is built from TRBV3-1 and TRBJ1-2; 11 nucleotides line up with TRBD1. Trimming removed 4 bases from V and 9 bases from J; junction bases left unmatched: 4. This CDR3 comprises 13 residues. Germline lookup yields CDR1 LGHDT and CDR2 YNNKEL (reference sequence). In nucleotides, the CDR3 is TGTGCCAGCAGCCCCCGGACAGGGGGCAGCTACACCTTC. Translated, it gives CASSPRTGGSYTF.

The chain recombines TRBV5-1 with TRBJ2-3; TRBD2 matches at 7 bases. Germline loops: CDR1 SGHRS, CDR2 YFSETQ. The CDR3 has 14 amino acids. After removal of 4 bases from V and 2 bases from J, the junction contained 4 bases not matched to a gene. The CDR3 spells CASSGRAFTDTQYF. The CDR3 DNA reads TGCGCCAGCAGCGGGAGGGCCTTCACAGATACGCAGTATTTT.

This clonotype was seen ten or more times. V usage is TRBV28 and J usage is TRBJ2-3; perhaps TRBD2 as D (6 bases). Germline values: CDR1 MDHEN, CDR2 SYDVKM. The ends were cut back, 8 bases at V and 2 bases at J, with 14 bases in the middle. This CDR3 contains 14 residues. CDR3 region: CASHPGLPTDTQYF. The CDR3 DNA follows: TGTGCCAGCCACCCGGGACTTCCCACAGATACGCAGTATTTT.

This clonotype was counted ten times or more. The chain links TRBV28 to TRBJ2-7; 8 bases are a match to TRBD2. V was pared by 2 bases and J by 2 bases, with 5 bases of the junction left unmatched. The CDR3 loop spans 15 amino acids. Germline values: CDR1 MDHEN, CDR2 SYDVKM. The CDR3: CASSLSGRTAYEQYF. CDR3 nucleotides: TGTGCCAGCAGTTTAAGCGGGAGAACCGCCTACGAGCAGTACTTC.

This clonotype was recorded a few times. This rearrangement joins TRBV12-5 to TRBJ2-7; weak D call: TRBD2 (6 bases). V lost 2 bases, J lost 6 bases, and 29 bases lay in between. This CDR3 spans 19 amino acids. The germline CDR1 and CDR2 sequences are LGHNT and FRNRAP. DNA for the CDR3: TGTGCTAGTGGTTTGTTTTCTCCGGATTGCGGGATCCGGCCTTTCGAGCAGTACTTC. It yields the protein CASGLFSPDCGIRPFEQYF.

The sample holds many counts of this clonotype. The chain couples TRBV28 to TRBJ1-3; D may be TRBD1 (5 bases). Germline lookup yields CDR1 MDHEN and CDR2 SYDVKM. The CDR3 sequence is 16 residues long. The ends were cut back, 5 bases at V and 2 bases at J, with 16 bases in the middle. The CDR3, as DNA: TGTGCCAGCAGTCTCCTGATCCGGGACGCTGGAAACACCATATATTTT. Its protein is CASSLLIRDAGNTIYF.

This clonotype was recorded at least ten times. The chain combines TRBV6-5 with TRBJ2-5; 10 bases match TRBD1. The junction had 4 bases not matched to a gene; V was cut back by 7 bases and J by 5 bases. This CDR3 region has 13 residues. Germline V lookup: CDR1 MNHEY, CDR2 SVGAGI. DNA of the CDR3: TGTGCCAGCATCGCGACAGGGGGCGAGACCCAGTACTTC. This sequence encodes CASIATGGETQYF.

There are a few counts of this clonotype. The CDR3 region is CAISEGAGYTF. The DNA of the CDR3 is TGTGCCATCAGTGAAGGAGCTGGCTACACCTTC. This chain connects TRBV10-3 to TRBJ1-2, with unresolved D. The germline V and J ends were trimmed by 3 bases and 7 bases, with 6 bases remaining between them. CDR1 is ENHRY, CDR2 SYGVKD, per germline. The CDR3 has 11 amino acids.

This clonotype was seen repeatedly, ten times or more. This chain connects TRBV5-1 to TRBJ2-3; the D gene is possibly TRBD1 (5 bases). Trimming removed 4 bases at V and 5 bases at J, with 11 bases between. There are 13 residues in the CDR3. The V gene's germline CDR1 is SGHRS and CDR2 YFSETQ. In nucleotides, the CDR3 is TGCGCCAGCAGCCGCCAGGGTTTAGATACGCAGTATTTT. Encoded protein: CASSRQGLDTQYF.

A few counts support this clonotype. The chain joins TRBV9 to TRBJ1-1, with D possibly TRBD1 on 5 matching bases. V gave up 0 bases and J gave up 0 bases, with 12 bases separating them. CDR1 is SGDLS and CDR2 is YYNGEE in the germline V gene. The CDR3 loop spans 16 amino acids. Written as DNA, the CDR3 is TGTGCCAGCAGCGTAGATCCAGGGAGTATGAACACTGAAGCTTTCTTT. Its translation: CASSVDPGSMNTEAFF.

This clonotype was seen repeatedly, ten times or more. This chain uses TRBV25-1 with TRBJ2-5; D may be TRBD1 or TRBD2 (5 bases each). V was clipped by 3 bases and J by 5 bases, with 13 bases between them. CDR1 MGHDK and CDR2 SYGVNS come from the germline V gene. The CDR3 is 14 amino acids. The CDR3 DNA is TGTGCCAGCAGTGATTTCGGGGCTGGGGAGACCCAGTACTTC. Translating gives CASSDFGAGETQYF.